This TCR beta chain emerged from a study of cytomegalovirus exposure and HLA in healthy donors. Libraries were prepared by immunoSEQ multiplex PCR; TCRdb keeps only in-frame clonotypes and omits some of them. The sample yields 200,000 to 250,000 clones, approximately 87% seen once. The receptor's source is a woman younger than 35 in good health and CMV-seronegative. Sequencing input: PBMCs.

CDR3 sequence reads: CATSRVPGPTTSGNEQFF. The CDR3 bases are TGTGCCACCAGCAGAGTCCCGGGACCAACTACTTCCGGGAATGAGCAGTTCTTC. The chain uses TRBV15 and TRBJ2-1, with D tentatively TRBD1 or TRBD2 (5 bases each). The germline CDR1 and CDR2 sequences are LNHNV and YYDKDF (reference sequence). The V end lost 1 base, the J end lost 7 bases, and 23 bases lay between the germline ends. The CDR3 has 18 residues.